This record concerns one T cell receptor beta chain sequence. Its antigen is not known. This specimen comes from a study of blood T cells in healthy people across ages. Study-level points and caveats: A roughly linear age-dependent decrease characterized TCR beta diversity per million T cells. Long-lived donors carried more naive CD4+ cells and greater diversity than aged donors.

Germline CDR1 and CDR2: MNHEY and SVGEGT. V was cut by 2 bases and J by 6 bases, with 11 bases left in between. The CDR3 covers 14 residues. Each donor was a healthy Caucasian individual from Russia, aged roughly 6 to 90. Then a second PCR, running about 7 to 11 cycles, was carried out with a sample-barcoded 5' primer and a J-beta primer mix. CDR3-containing paired-end reads numbered at least 2.5 million in each sample. TCRdb independently ran MiXCR on the 5' RACE reads; one entry per CDR3 protein. The sample has hundreds of thousands of distinct CDR3 sequences; 30% to 45% are singletons. The rearrangement uses TRBV6-2 or TRBV6-3 and TRBJ1-5, with D maybe TRBD1 (6 bases). The receptor was isolated from a man between 18 and 29 years old in good health. Material for sequencing was blood. Here the CDR3 reads CASSYAGDGQPQHF. Here the CDR3 DNA reads TGTGCCAGCAGTTACGCAGGGGACGGTCAGCCCCAGCATTTT.